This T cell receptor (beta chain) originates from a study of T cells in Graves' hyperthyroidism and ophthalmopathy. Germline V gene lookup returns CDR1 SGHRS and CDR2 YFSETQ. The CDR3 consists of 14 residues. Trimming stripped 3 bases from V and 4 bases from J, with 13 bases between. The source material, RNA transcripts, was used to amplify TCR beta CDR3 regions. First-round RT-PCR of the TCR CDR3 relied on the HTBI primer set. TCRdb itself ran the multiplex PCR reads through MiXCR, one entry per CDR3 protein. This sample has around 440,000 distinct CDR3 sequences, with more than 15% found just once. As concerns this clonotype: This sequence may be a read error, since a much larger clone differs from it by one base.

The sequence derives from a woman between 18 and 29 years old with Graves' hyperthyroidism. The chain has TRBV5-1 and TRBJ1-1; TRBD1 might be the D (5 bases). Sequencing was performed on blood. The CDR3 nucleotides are TGCGCCAGCAGCTGGGGGACGGTGAGCACTGAAGCTTTCTTT. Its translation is CASSWGTVSTEAFF.